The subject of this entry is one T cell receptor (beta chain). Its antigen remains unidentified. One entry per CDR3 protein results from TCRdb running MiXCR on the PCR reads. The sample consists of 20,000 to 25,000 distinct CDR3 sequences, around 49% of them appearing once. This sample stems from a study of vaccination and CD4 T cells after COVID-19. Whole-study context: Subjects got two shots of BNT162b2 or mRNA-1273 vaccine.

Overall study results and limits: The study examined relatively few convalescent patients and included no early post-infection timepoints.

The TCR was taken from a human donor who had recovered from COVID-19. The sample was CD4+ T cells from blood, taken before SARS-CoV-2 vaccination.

The DNA for the CDR3 is TGTGCCTCGGGGTCGATGGGCCAGGACGAGCAGTACTTC. As protein: CASGSMGQDEQYF. V and J are TRBV6-1 and TRBJ2-7; tentative D call: TRBD2 (5 bases). Germline CDR1 is MNHNS and CDR2 is SASEGT. V dropped 11 bases and J dropped 5 bases, with 19 bases sitting between them. The CDR3 extends over 13 amino acids.